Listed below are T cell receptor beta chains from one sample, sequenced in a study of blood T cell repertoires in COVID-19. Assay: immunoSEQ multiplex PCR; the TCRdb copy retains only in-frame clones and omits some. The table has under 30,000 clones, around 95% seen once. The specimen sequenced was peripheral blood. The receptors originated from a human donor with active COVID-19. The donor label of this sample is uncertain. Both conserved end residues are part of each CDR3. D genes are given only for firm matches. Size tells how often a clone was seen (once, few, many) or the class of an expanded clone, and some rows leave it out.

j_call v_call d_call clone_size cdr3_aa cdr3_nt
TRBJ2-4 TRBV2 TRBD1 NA CASSESMDRGHIQYF TGTGCCAGCAGTGAGAGCATGGACAGGGGTCACATTCAGTACTTC
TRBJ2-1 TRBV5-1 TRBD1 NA CASSFSGTGDYNEQFF TGCGCCAGCAGCTTTTCCGGGACAGGTGATTACAATGAGCAGTTCTTC
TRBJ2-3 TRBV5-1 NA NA CASSRQGSTDTQYF TGCGCCAGCAGCAGGCAGGGGAGCACAGATACGCAGTATTTT
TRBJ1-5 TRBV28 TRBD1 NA CASSLLRQGVYSNQPQHF TGTGCCAGCAGTTTGCTGCGACAGGGGGTCTATAGCAATCAGCCCCAGCATTTT
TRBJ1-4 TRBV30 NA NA CAWAFRANEKLFF TGTGCCTGGGCGTTCCGGGCTAATGAAAAACTGTTTTTT
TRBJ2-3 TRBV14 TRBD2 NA CASSPLAGGRSDTQYF TGTGCCAGCAGCCCTCTAGCGGGAGGGCGGTCAGATACGCAGTATTTT
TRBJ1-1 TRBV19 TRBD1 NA CASSRTGGHAFF TGTGCCAGTAGTCGGACAGGTGGGCATGCTTTCTTT
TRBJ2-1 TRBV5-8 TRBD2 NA CASSYLTSGLNNEQFF TGTGCCAGCAGCTACCTGACTAGCGGCCTAAACAATGAGCAGTTCTTC
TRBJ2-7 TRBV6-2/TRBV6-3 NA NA CASSYSYYEQYF TGTGCCAGCAGTTACTCCTACTACGAGCAGTACTTC
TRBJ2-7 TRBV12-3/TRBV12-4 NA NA CASSRQVSYEQYF TGTGCCAGCAGTCGACAGGTATCCTACGAGCAGTACTTC
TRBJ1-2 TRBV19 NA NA CASSIPTAGNYGYTF TGTGCCAGTAGTATCCCAACCGCAGGGAACTATGGCTACACCTTC
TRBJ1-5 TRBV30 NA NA CAWSVRGGLQPQHF TGTGCCTGGAGTGTACGGGGGGGGCTTCAGCCCCAGCATTTT
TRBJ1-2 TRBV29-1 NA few CSVEVGNNYGYTF TGCAGCGTTGAAGTTGGCAATAACTATGGCTACACCTTC
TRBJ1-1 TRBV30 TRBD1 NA CAWSRGQGGEAFF TGTGCCTGGAGTCGGGGACAGGGGGGTGAAGCTTTCTTT
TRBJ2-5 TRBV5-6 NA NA CASSLAGEAGEKETQYF TGTGCCAGCAGCTTGGCCGGAGAAGCCGGGGAGAAAGAGACCCAGTACTTC
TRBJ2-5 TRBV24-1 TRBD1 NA CATSDTTGGGETQYF TGTGCCACCAGTGATACGACAGGGGGTGGGGAGACCCAGTACTTC
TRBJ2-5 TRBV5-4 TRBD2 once CASSPGLAGMYQETQYF TGTGCCAGCAGCCCGGGACTAGCGGGGATGTACCAAGAGACCCAGTACTTC
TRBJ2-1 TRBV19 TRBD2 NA CASTPSGSGSPNEQFF TGTGCCAGTACCCCCTCGGGTAGCGGGAGTCCCAATGAGCAGTTCTTC
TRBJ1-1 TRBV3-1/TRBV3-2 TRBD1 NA CASSQGQGWTEAFF TGTGCCAGCAGCCAGGGACAGGGATGGACTGAAGCTTTCTTT
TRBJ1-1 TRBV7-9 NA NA CASSLNRDTEAFF TGTGCCAGCAGCTTAAACAGGGACACTGAAGCTTTCTTT
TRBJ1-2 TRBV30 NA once CAWSGGGYTF TGTGCCTGGAGCGGGGGTGGCTACACCTTC
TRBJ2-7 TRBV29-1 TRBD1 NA CSVMGQGISYEQYF TGCAGCGTTATGGGACAGGGGATAAGCTACGAGCAGTACTTC
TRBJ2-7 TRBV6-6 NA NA CASDQGPTYEQYF TGTGCCAGCGATCAGGGGCCGACCTACGAGCAGTACTTC
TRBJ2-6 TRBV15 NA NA CATSSGLSGANVLTF TGTGCCACCAGCTCTGGCCTTTCTGGGGCCAACGTCCTGACTTTC
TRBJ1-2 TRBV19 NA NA CASSIDRWIGGRDYGYTF TGTGCCAGTAGTATAGATCGTTGGATCGGGGGACGGGACTATGGCTACACCTTC
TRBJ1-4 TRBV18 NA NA CASSLRQVTATNEKLFF TGTGCCAGCTCACTTAGACAGGTGACTGCAACTAATGAAAAACTGTTTTTT
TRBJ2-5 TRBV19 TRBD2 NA CASSRLAGGRAQETQYF TGTGCCAGTAGTCGACTAGCGGGGGGCCGGGCGCAAGAGACCCAGTACTTC
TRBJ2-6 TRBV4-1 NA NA CASSQDLPFSGANVLTF TGCGCCAGCAGCCAAGACCTACCGTTCTCTGGGGCCAACGTCCTGACTTTC
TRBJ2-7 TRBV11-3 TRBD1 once CASSHRQGPYEQYF TGTGCCAGCAGCCACCGACAGGGACCCTACGAGCAGTACTTC
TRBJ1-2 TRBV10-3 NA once CAIGRGSPTNYGYTF TGTGCCATCGGGAGAGGTTCCCCCACTAACTATGGCTACACCTTC
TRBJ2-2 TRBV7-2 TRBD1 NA CASSPRQGGTGELFF TGTGCCAGCAGCCCGAGACAGGGTGGGACCGGGGAGCTGTTTTTT
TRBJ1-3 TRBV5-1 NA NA CASGPYASGNTIYF TGCGCCAGCGGCCCTTACGCCTCTGGAAACACCATATATTTT
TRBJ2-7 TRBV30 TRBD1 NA CAWSVDRATEYF TGTGCCTGGAGTGTTGACAGGGCCACTGAGTACTTC
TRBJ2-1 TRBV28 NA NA CASRPRRGRTFEQFF TGTGCCAGCAGACCCCGCAGAGGGCGCACGTTTGAGCAGTTCTTC
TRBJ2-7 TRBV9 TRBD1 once CASSVDGDRVAYEQYF TGTGCCAGCAGCGTAGATGGGGACAGGGTGGCCTACGAGCAGTACTTC
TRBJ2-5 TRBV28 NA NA CASSLGSRETQYF TGTGCCAGCAGTTTGGGGAGTAGAGAGACCCAGTACTTC
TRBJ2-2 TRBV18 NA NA CASSHAADTGELFF TGTGCCAGCTCCCATGCCGCAGACACCGGGGAGCTGTTTTTT
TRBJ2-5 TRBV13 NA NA CASSARTDQETQYF TGTGCCAGCAGCGCACGAACAGACCAAGAGACCCAGTACTTC
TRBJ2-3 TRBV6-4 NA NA CATRGGGTDTQYF TGTGCCACCAGAGGGGGAGGCACAGATACGCAGTATTTT